The 21 T cell receptor beta chains listed next were all sequenced from one sample in a study of beta chain features in type 1 diabetes. The antigens these receptors bind are not known. Of the isolated RNA, all was reverse transcribed, and so the sequenced material was expressed TCRB transcripts. The table came from immunoSEQ multiplex PCR; TCRdb's copy has only in-frame clones and leaves some out. Here the sample spans a few hundred thousand clones, approximately 12% being singletons. Study-wide findings and caveats: Moderate but significant shortening of TCRB CDR3s was recorded in all four CD4+ subsets from Type 1 diabetes patients.

Input material: naive CD4+ T cells from blood. The receptors were gathered from a woman between 18 and 30 years old with type 1 diabetes.

This clone was observed a few times. The rearrangement links TRBV7-9 to TRBJ1-1; D might be TRBD1 (6 bases). This CDR3 contains 12 residues. Germline values: CDR1 SEHNR, CDR2 FQNEAQ (reference sequence). V gave up 10 bases and J gave up 7 bases, with 16 bases separating them. CDR3: CATSSGGVEAFF. The DNA of the CDR3 is TGTGCCACCTCGTCGGGGGGCGTTGAAGCTTTCTTT.

This clone was seen a few times. The V call is TRBV20-1, the J call TRBJ1-2; D call uncertain. This CDR3 has 11 amino acids. Germline assignment: CDR1 DFQATT and CDR2 SNEGSKA (reference sequence). V lost 7 bases and J 4 bases, leaving 10 bases between the germline ends. The CDR3: CSGGQGYGYTF. Here the CDR3 DNA reads TGCAGTGGAGGCCAAGGCTATGGCTACACCTTC.

This rearrangement joins TRBV18 to TRBJ2-1, with 9 bases matching TRBD1. The CDR3 extends over 15 amino acids. CDR1 KGHSH and CDR2 LQKENI come from the germline V gene. V shed 6 bases and J 7 bases; nucleotides not matched to a gene: 10. This CDR3 is CASSRGSGTGNEQFF. CDR3 DNA sequence: TGTGCCAGCTCGCGGGGATCCGGGACAGGGAATGAGCAGTTCTTC. Full variable domain (outside the CDR3, taken from reference TRBV18 and TRBJ2-1): NAGVMQNPRHLVRRRGQEARLRCSPMKGHSHVYWYRQLPEEGLKFMVYLQKENIIDESGMPKERFSAEFPKEGPSILRIQQVVRGDSAAYFCASSRGSGTGNEQFFGPGTRLTVL.

The chain uses TRBV9 and TRBJ1-1; 7 bases agree with TRBD1. The CDR3 is made up of 13 amino acids. J lost 0 bases, V lost 7 bases, and 3 bases had no gene match. Looked up from germline, CDR1 is SGDLS and CDR2 is YYNGEE. CDR3 coding DNA: TGTGCCAGCGGGGGACAGCTGAACACTGAAGCTTTCTTT. It encodes CASGGQLNTEAFF.

About this clone itself: This CDR3 is also generated by other DNA sequences in the sample. V is TRBV9 and J is TRBJ2-1, with TRBD2 as a possible D gene (5 bases). CDR3 length: 15 amino acids. Trimming pared 0 bases from V and 2 bases from J, leaving 9 bases between. In germline, CDR1 is SGDLS, CDR2 YYNGEE. The DNA for the CDR3 is TGTGCCAGCAGCGTAGTCGGGGATCCCTACAATGAGCAGTTCTTC. Translation: CASSVVGDPYNEQFF.

In its sample, this clone was seen a few times. The gene calls are TRBV7-9 and TRBJ2-5, with 7 positions matching TRBD1. The CDR3 consists of 14 residues. V gave up 5 bases and J gave up 4 bases; unmatched junction bases: 7. The germline V gene encodes CDR1 SEHNR and CDR2 FQNEAQ (reference sequence). The CDR3 loop reads CASSRDRERETQYF. The DNA for the CDR3 is TGTGCCAGCAGCCGTGACAGGGAACGAGAGACCCAGTACTTC.

The V call is TRBV9, the J call TRBJ2-3; TRBD1 matches 7 bases. V shed 3 bases and J 0 bases; nucleotides not matched to a gene: 10. Germline-derived CDR1 and CDR2 are SGDLS and YYNGEE. CDR3 size: 17 residues. This CDR3 is CASSALIGTASTDTQYF. The CDR3 region has the DNA TGTGCCAGCAGCGCTTTGATAGGGACAGCTAGCACAGATACGCAGTATTTT.

This clone was observed a handful of times. The V gene is TRBV7-7, the J gene TRBJ2-2, with 9 nucleotides matching TRBD1. This CDR3 contains 15 residues. Germline V lookup: CDR1 SSHAT, CDR2 FNYEAQ (reference sequence). The V gene end was trimmed by 3 bases and the J gene end by 1 base; junction bases not matched to a gene: 0. CDR3 nucleotides: TGTGCCAGCAGCTTGGACAGGGGGAACACCGGGGAGCTGTTTTTT. Amino acids: CASSLDRGNTGELFF.

This clone has just a few counts. The rearrangement links TRBV28 to TRBJ1-2, with 11 bases that match TRBD1. The trim removed 10 bases at V and 1 base at J, leaving 2 bases unmatched. The germline gives CDR1 MDHEN, CDR2 SYDVKM. The CDR3 length is 13 residues. The CDR3 DNA sequence: TGTGCCATCGGGACAGGGGGTAACTATGGCTACACCTTC. Amino acids: CAIGTGGNYGYTF.

The chain combines TRBV6-6 with TRBJ2-4; a weak D match, TRBD1 (5 bases). The CDR3 covers 15 residues. The V gene's germline CDR1 is MNHNY and CDR2 SVGAGI (reference sequence). V was pared by 7 bases and J by 1 base, with 14 bases between. The CDR3 DNA reads TGTGCCAGCAAGGAGCCAGGGATGGCCAAAAACATTCAGTACTTC. Translated, it gives CASKEPGMAKNIQYF.

The rearrangement uses TRBV2 and TRBJ1-5; D gene uncertain. Germline CDR1 reads SNHLY; CDR2 reads FYNNEI. Deletions cut 7 bases from V and 0 bases from J, with 10 bases between. The CDR3 sequence is 14 residues long. Written as DNA, the CDR3 is TGTGCCAGCACTGAGCTCTATAGCAATCAGCCCCAGCATTTT. Protein sequence: CASTELYSNQPQHF.

The CDR3 spells CASKQGVYNEQFF. As DNA, the CDR3 is TGTGCCAGCAAACAGGGGGTCTACAATGAGCAGTTCTTC. The V call is TRBV27, the J call TRBJ2-1, with 8 bases aligning to TRBD1. The CDR3 has 13 amino acids. Trimming removed 7 bases from V and 3 bases from J; junction bases left unmatched: 2. Germline CDR1 MNHEY, CDR2 SMNVEV (reference sequence).

The chain couples TRBV30 to TRBJ1-1; 8 bases match TRBD1. The germline gives CDR1 GTSNPN, CDR2 SVGIG (reference sequence). The length of the CDR3 is 19 residues. The V and J ends lost 1 base and 1 base, in that order; junction bases with no gene match: 17. CDR3 region: CAWSAKQGGAFSANTEAFF. DNA of the CDR3: TGTGCCTGGAGTGCGAAACAGGGGGGCGCTTTTTCAGCGAACACTGAAGCTTTCTTT.

J is TRBJ1-1 and V is TRBV7-8; D uncertain. From germline, CDR1 is SGHVS and CDR2 FQNEAQ. The CDR3 is made up of 13 amino acids. V lost 3 bases and J lost 5, with 10 bases in between. CDR3 DNA: TGTGCCAGCAGCTTGGAGTTTCGGACTGAAGCTTTCTTT. It translates to CASSLEFRTEAFF.

The chain combines TRBV7-7 with TRBJ2-3; 7 positions match TRBD2. The CDR3 length is 16 residues. Germline CDR1 and CDR2: SSHAT and FNYEAQ (reference sequence). V lost 2 bases and J lost 3; bases outside the gene matches: 8. CDR3 loop: CASSLTLGGVTDTQYF. Here the CDR3 DNA reads TGTGCCAGCAGCTTAACTCTGGGAGGGGTTACAGATACGCAGTATTTT.

This clone was detected a few times. CDR3 nucleotide sequence: TGTGCCAGCAGCAAAAGAGACAGGGGCAAAACTAACTATGGCTACACCTTC. Amino acids: CASSKRDRGKTNYGYTF. The chain joins TRBV21-1 to TRBJ1-2; the D call TRBD1 from the table was never checked on the DNA. TRBV21-1 constitutes a pseudogene. The CDR3 runs 17 residues.

This clone was picked up a small number of times. The chain links TRBV11-2 to TRBJ2-6; TRBD1 aligns across 8 bases. This CDR3 region has 17 residues. With V trimmed by 4 bases and J by 2 bases, 7 bases remained unmatched. From germline, CDR1 is SGHAT and CDR2 FQNNGV. CDR3 in DNA: TGTGCCAGCAGCTACTGGACAGGGAGGACTGGGGCCAACGTCCTGACTTTC. This sequence encodes CASSYWTGRTGANVLTF.

The chain has TRBV30 and TRBJ1-4; D uncertain. Trimming cost V 5 bases and J 8 bases, with 18 bases left between them. This CDR3 has 14 residues. The V gene's germline CDR1 is GTSNPN and CDR2 SVGIG (reference sequence). CDR3 DNA: TGTGCCTGGGCCCCCACAGATAGAGGGGAAAAACTGTTTTTT. Translated: CAWAPTDRGEKLFF. The full variable domain, with the rest looked up from reference TRBV30 and TRBJ1-4, is SQTIHQWPATLVQPVGSPLSLECTVEGTSNPNLYWYRQAAGRGLQLLFYSVGIGQISSEVPQNLSASRPQDRQFILSSKKLLLSDSGFYLCAWAPTDRGEKLFFGSGTQLSVL.

This clone has a handful of counts. The J gene is TRBJ2-3, the V gene TRBV2, with 7 nucleotides matching TRBD1. The CDR3 extends over 15 amino acids. J lost 0 bases, V lost 5 bases, and 5 bases had no gene match. Germline CDR1 is SNHLY and CDR2 is FYNNEI. DNA for the CDR3: TGTGCCAGCAGTCTACAGGGGACCAGCACAGATACGCAGTATTTT. Residues: CASSLQGTSTDTQYF.

This clone has just a few counts. V gene TRBV7-2 combines with J gene TRBJ2-5; 9 bases are shared with TRBD2. The germline V gene has CDR1 SGHTA and CDR2 FQGNSA. The CDR3 is made up of 15 amino acids. The V gene end was trimmed by 5 bases and the J gene end by 6 bases; junction bases not matched to a gene: 10. CDR3 coding DNA: TGTGCCAGCAGCCTATTGGTGACTAGCGGCCAGACCCAGTACTTC. Its translation: CASSLLVTSGQTQYF.

CDR3: CASSYDRGKGGELFF. Written as DNA, the CDR3 is TGTGCCAGCAGCTATGACAGGGGTAAAGGCGGGGAGCTGTTTTTT. This chain links TRBV5-4 with TRBJ2-2; 8 bases align to TRBD1. Germline trimming cut 3 bases from V and 7 bases from J; bases unmatched to any gene: 8. This CDR3 region has 15 residues. The germline CDR1 and CDR2 sequences are SGHNT and YYREEE (reference sequence).